One and the same sample provided the 32 T cell receptor beta chains below, sequenced in a study of OX40 agonist ivuxolimab in advanced cancers. Some clones are missing from TCRdb's copy, which holds only in-frame ones; the method was immunoSEQ multiplex PCR. In the table there are tens of thousands of clones, about 90% of which are singletons. The sequenced sample was CD4+ or CD8+ T cells sorted from blood, obtained in a trial of the OX40 agonist ivuxolimab. The receptor set was obtained from an adult with an advanced solid tumor such as melanoma, head and neck, liver or kidney cancer.

V usage is TRBV7-2 and J usage is TRBJ2-1; weak D call: TRBD2 (5 bases). Between the trimmed V and J ends, which lost 8 bases and 3 bases, there was a span of 8 bases. From germline, CDR1 is SGHTA and CDR2 FQGNSA. The CDR3 loop spans 12 amino acids. The CDR3 region has the DNA TGTGCCAGCCGTCGGGACTACAATGAGCAGTTCTTC. Translating gives CASRRDYNEQFF.

J is TRBJ1-1 and V is TRBV28, with no clear D. Germline CDR1 reads MDHEN; CDR2 reads SYDVKM. The CDR3 totals 12 residues. Trimming took off 2 bases at V and 6 bases at J, with 7 bases between the two ends. The CDR3 loop reads CASSLRGSEAFF. As DNA, the CDR3 is TGTGCCAGCAGTTTACGCGGATCTGAAGCTTTCTTT. Full variable domain (outside the CDR3, taken from reference TRBV28 and TRBJ1-1): DVKVTQSSRYLVKRTGEKVFLECVQDMDHENMFWYRQDPGLGLRLIYFSYDVKMKEKGDIPEGYSVSREKKERFSLILESASTNQTSMYLCASSLRGSEAFFGQGTRLTVV.

This chain links TRBV7-8 with TRBJ2-2; no reliable D call. CDR1 and CDR2 from the germline V gene are SGHVS and FQNEAQ. The CDR3 runs to 16 residues. V was clipped by 2 bases and J by 7 bases, with 17 bases between them. The CDR3 loop is CASSLMLAEAGGELFF. As DNA, the CDR3 is TGTGCCAGCAGCTTAATGCTGGCCGAGGCCGGCGGGGAGCTGTTTTTT.

The V gene is TRBV14, the J gene TRBJ2-6; 13 nucleotides agree with TRBD2. This CDR3 has 19 amino acids. The V gene's germline CDR1 is SGHDN and CDR2 FVKESK. The junction had 8 bases not matched to a gene; V was cut back by 4 bases and J by 2 bases. The CDR3, as DNA: TGTGCCAGCAGCCCCCCTCCGACTAGCGGGAGGACTGGGGCCAACGTCCTGACTTTC. Protein: CASSPPPTSGRTGANVLTF.

The chain is built from TRBV27 and TRBJ1-1; 7 nucleotides match TRBD1. J gave up 4 bases and V 2 bases, and 4 bases lay outside the gene matches. CDR3 size: 14 residues. Germline assignment: CDR1 MNHEY and CDR2 SMNVEV (reference sequence). The CDR3 DNA is TGTGCCAGCAGTTTAGGCAGGGGGTCCACTGAAGCTTTCTTT. Encoded protein: CASSLGRGSTEAFF.

Comment on this clone: A read error may produce the germline difference seen at one junction end. The V and J genes are TRBV7-7 and TRBJ2-5; D possibly uses TRBD1 or TRBD2 (5 bases each). Germline CDR1 is SSHAT and CDR2 is FNYEAQ (reference sequence). The CDR3 runs 14 residues. The CDR3 DNA reads as TGTGCTAGCAGCTTAAGGCAGGGCGGGGAGACCCAGTACTTC. Translation gives CASSLRQGGETQYF. Full variable domain (missing parts from reference TRBV7-7 and TRBJ2-5): GAGVSQSPRYKVTKRGQDVTLRCDPISSHATLYWYQQALGQGPEFLTYFNYEAQPDKSGLPSDRFSAERPEGSISTLTIQRTEQRDSAMYRCASSLRQGGETQYFGPGTRLLVL.

This rearrangement joins TRBV18 to TRBJ2-3; 14 nucleotides match TRBD2. V shed 6 bases, J shed 3 bases, and the junction held 20 bases outside the gene matches. Per the germline V gene, CDR1 is KGHSH and CDR2 is LQKENI. The CDR3 is 21 residues long. In nucleotides, the CDR3 is TGTGCCAGCTCCCCTAGTCCGGGACTAGCGGGAGAAGGGGAAAGTACAGATACGCAGTATTTT. It translates to CASSPSPGLAGEGESTDTQYF.

DNA for the CDR3: TGTGCCGGTCACTGGGCCCGCCAGGGGGATACGCAGTATTTT. Its protein is CAGHWARQGDTQYF. This chain joins TRBV21-1 and TRBJ2-3; the table's TRBD1 call for D was not verified on the DNA. TRBV21-1 is classified as a pseudogene. The CDR3 length is 14 residues.

This clone was seen a handful of times. The rearrangement uses TRBV2 and TRBJ1-1, with a possible D match to TRBD1 (5 bases). V lost 5 bases and J lost 0, with 10 bases in between. CDR1 and CDR2 from the germline V gene are SNHLY and FYNNEI. The CDR3 consists of 14 residues. For the CDR3, the DNA is TGTGCCAGCAGTTCGACAGCTATGAACACTGAAGCTTTCTTT. It translates to CASSSTAMNTEAFF. The whole variable domain, remainder taken from reference TRBV2 and TRBJ1-1, is EPEVTQTPSHQVTQMGQEVILRCVPISNHLYFYWYRQILGQKVEFLVSFYNNEISEKSEIFDDQFSVERPDGSNFTLKIRSTKLEDSAMYFCASSSTAMNTEAFFGQGTRLTVV.

V and J are TRBV6-5 and TRBJ2-7, with D unclear. Looked up from germline, CDR1 is MNHEY and CDR2 is SVGAGI. V was pared by 10 bases and J by 5 bases, with 6 bases between. CDR3 length equals 9 residues. The CDR3 sequence: CATQDEQYF. Here the CDR3 DNA reads TGTGCCACCCAGGACGAGCAGTACTTC.

This clone was seen only once. The chain uses TRBV5-1 and TRBJ2-3, with 11 nucleotides matching TRBD2. The V gene's germline CDR1 is SGHRS and CDR2 YFSETQ. V lost 0 bases and J lost 4; bases outside the gene matches: 1. This CDR3 region has 15 residues. The CDR3 nucleotides are TGCGCCAGCAGCTTGGTTAGCGGGGGGGCAGATACGCAGTATTTT. This sequence encodes CASSLVSGGADTQYF.

The gene calls are TRBV11-2 and TRBJ1-1; 7 positions match TRBD1. The CDR3 consists of 15 residues. From germline, CDR1 is SGHAT and CDR2 FQNNGV. J was trimmed by 1 base and V by 4 bases; bases with no gene match: 6. CDR3 sequence (DNA): TGTGCCAGCAGCTCCTATGGGACAGCGAACACTGAAGCTTTCTTT. Its protein product is CASSSYGTANTEAFF.

The V call is TRBV29-1, the J call TRBJ1-2; D is ambiguous. Germline loops: CDR1 SQVTM, CDR2 ANQGSEA. Trimming left V 0 bases short and J 12 bases short, with 20 bases between. This CDR3 has 14 amino acids. CDR3 sequence: CSVEEGGPTSPHTF. The CDR3 coding sequence is TGCAGCGTTGAAGAGGGTGGCCCCACCAGCCCCCACACCTTC.

The V gene is TRBV6-1, the J gene TRBJ2-7; D is uncertain. The V end lost 10 bases, the J end lost 5 bases, and 6 bases lay between the germline ends. Germline values: CDR1 MNHNS, CDR2 SASEGT. The CDR3 consists of 9 residues. CDR3 protein: CATQDEQYF. The CDR3 DNA follows: TGTGCCACCCAGGACGAGCAGTACTTC.

This chain links TRBV5-1 with TRBJ2-1, with 9 bases matching TRBD2. Trimming cost V 2 bases and J 7 bases; bases outside gene matches: 7. The CDR3 spans 15 residues. Germline CDR1 is SGHRS and CDR2 is YFSETQ. The CDR3 DNA is TGCGCCAGCAGCTTCAAGCGGGAGGTTAATAATGAGCAGTTCTTC. It specifies CASSFKREVNNEQFF.

The chain has TRBV7-2 and TRBJ2-3, with D possibly matching TRBD2 (5 bases). Trimming shortened V by 4 bases and J by 0 bases, and 20 bases separated the two germline ends. Germline lookup yields CDR1 SGHTA and CDR2 FQGNSA. This CDR3 is 18 amino acids long. The CDR3 coding sequence is TGTGCCAGCAGCTCGGGGTTTGGTGGGCTCTCTAGCACAGATACGCAGTATTTT. Its protein is CASSSGFGGLSSTDTQYF.

CDR3 sequence reads: CASSALAGGYEQYF. The CDR3 bases are TGCGCCAGCAGCGCCTTAGCGGGAGGCTACGAGCAGTACTTC. The gene calls are TRBV5-1 and TRBJ2-7; 10 bases line up with TRBD2. There are 14 residues in the CDR3. CDR1 is SGHRS, CDR2 YFSETQ, per germline. After removal of 4 bases from V and 3 bases from J, the junction contained 4 bases not matched to a gene.

This clone was detected once. This chain joins TRBV7-9 and TRBJ1-5; D not certain. In germline, CDR1 is SEHNR, CDR2 FQNEAQ (reference sequence). This CDR3 comprises 14 residues. Trimming shortened V by 2 bases and J by 4 bases, and 9 bases separated the two germline ends. The CDR3 reads CASSLSHANQPQHF. The CDR3, as DNA: TGTGCCAGCAGCTTAAGCCATGCGAATCAGCCCCAGCATTTT. Variable domain in full (rest from reference TRBV7-9 and TRBJ1-5): DTGVSQNPRHKITKRGQNVTFRCDPISEHNRLYWYRQTLGQGPEFLTYFQNEAQLEKSRLLSDRFSAERPKGSFSTLEIQRTEQGDSAMYLCASSLSHANQPQHFGDGTRLSIL.

This chain joins TRBV28 and TRBJ2-7, with TRBD1 matching 9 bases. Germline V CDR1 and CDR2: MDHEN, SYDVKM. Trimming removed 5 bases from V and 0 bases from J; junction bases left unmatched: 11. The CDR3 loop spans 17 amino acids. CDR3 coding DNA: TGTGCCAGCAGTAAATACGGACAGGGGCCTAGCTCCTACGAGCAGTACTTC. Its translation is CASSKYGQGPSSYEQYF.

The chain has TRBV21-1 and TRBJ1-5. TRBV21-1 is labeled a pseudogene. The CDR3 is 21 residues long. For the CDR3, the DNA is TGTGCCAGCAGCCTATGTGGGATGCTGGGGGTAGGGGCCTATAGCAATCAGCCCCAGCATTTT. Amino acid sequence: CASSLCGMLGVGAYSNQPQHF.

The V and J genes are TRBV7-8 and TRBJ2-1, with D perhaps matching TRBD2 (6 bases). Germline assignment: CDR1 SGHVS and CDR2 FQNEAQ. With 3 bases removed from V and 3 bases from J, the gap between germline ends came to 30 bases. The CDR3 totals 21 residues. CDR3 DNA sequence: TGTGCCAGCAGCTTGCGGTGGGGCTTGCGCGGGCTAGCGACCTACTACAATGAGCAGTTCTTC. It encodes CASSLRWGLRGLATYYNEQFF.

The genes are TRBV11-3 and TRBJ2-5, with 8 bases lining up with TRBD2. The J segment lost 5 bases and the V segment lost 5 bases, leaving 4 bases of the junction unmatched. CDR1 and CDR2 from the germline V gene are SGHNT and YENEEA. The CDR3 covers 13 residues. The CDR3 DNA follows: TGTGCCAGCAGCCCCCGGGGGGGCGAGACCCAGTACTTC. This codes for CASSPRGGETQYF.

This clone was counted once. The rearrangement links TRBV9 to TRBJ2-1, with 8 bases fitting TRBD2. The germline V gene encodes CDR1 SGDLS and CDR2 YYNGEE. V lost 3 bases to trimming and J lost 6 bases; unmatched junction nucleotides: 5. This CDR3 region has 14 residues. The CDR3 nucleotides read TGTGCCAGCAGCGCCGGACTAGCCCTCAATGAGCAGTTCTTC. Translated: CASSAGLALNEQFF.

This clone was found once. The chain employs TRBV10-1 and TRBJ1-3, with TRBD1 matching over 11 bases. The V and J ends lost 4 bases and 4 bases, in that order; junction bases with no gene match: 3. Germline CDR1 WNHNN, CDR2 SYGVQD (reference sequence). The CDR3 runs 15 residues. As DNA, the CDR3 is TGCGCCAGCAGTGGGACAGGGGGCGACGGAAACACCATATATTTT. This sequence encodes CASSGTGGDGNTIYF.

The chain is built from TRBV28 and TRBJ1-1; D is undetermined. Germline values: CDR1 MDHEN, CDR2 SYDVKM. This CDR3 has 13 amino acids. Trimming removed 6 bases from V and 0 bases from J, with 8 bases in between. Written as DNA, the CDR3 is TGTGCCAGCAGGTCAGAGTTGAACACTGAAGCTTTCTTT. Translating gives CASRSELNTEAFF.

The V gene is TRBV6-1, the J gene TRBJ2-3; tentative D call: TRBD2 (6 bases). This CDR3 has 15 amino acids. V was pared by 8 bases and J by 3 bases, with 18 bases between. CDR1 MNHNS and CDR2 SASEGT come from the germline V gene. As DNA, the CDR3 is TGTGCCAGCTGCCGGGGGTTTTCGGGAACAGATACGCAGTATTTT. This encodes CASCRGFSGTDTQYF.

The V and J genes are TRBV7-9 and TRBJ2-5; the D gene is possibly TRBD2 (5 bases). Trimming shortened V by 0 bases and J by 3 bases, and 5 bases separated the two germline ends. The CDR3 covers 13 residues. Germline V gives CDR1 SEHNR, CDR2 FQNEAQ (reference sequence). The CDR3 is CASSLAGKETQYF. DNA for the CDR3: TGTGCCAGCAGCTTAGCCGGGAAAGAGACCCAGTACTTC.

This rearrangement joins TRBV5-1 to TRBJ2-7; the match to TRBD1 covers 7 bases. The ends lost 2 bases at V and 4 bases at J; junction bases unmatched: 9. Germline V gene lookup returns CDR1 SGHRS and CDR2 YFSETQ. The CDR3 is made up of 15 amino acids. Here the CDR3 reads CASSFITGEGYEQYF. Written as DNA, the CDR3 is TGCGCCAGCAGCTTCATCACAGGGGAAGGTTACGAGCAGTACTTC.

The chain combines TRBV5-5 with TRBJ2-2; D is perhaps TRBD2 (6 bases). CDR1 SGHKS and CDR2 YYEKEE come from the germline V gene (reference sequence). V shed 6 bases and J shed 4 bases, with 16 bases lying between them. This CDR3 comprises 15 residues. CDR3 in amino acids: CASKDLGGPTGELFF. The CDR3 nucleotides are TGTGCCAGCAAAGATCTAGGAGGGCCCACCGGGGAGCTGTTTTTT.

The chain recombines TRBV6-1 with TRBJ1-1; a possible D gene is TRBD1 (6 bases). V was pared by 6 bases and J by 5 bases, with 13 bases between. The CDR3 totals 13 residues. Germline V gene data show CDR1 as MNHNS and CDR2 as SASEGT. The CDR3 sequence: CASRTGTMTEAFF. CDR3 bases: TGTGCCAGCAGGACCGGGACAATGACTGAAGCTTTCTTT.

The chain couples TRBV10-3 to TRBJ1-3; no reliable D call. Germline V gene lookup returns CDR1 ENHRY and CDR2 SYGVKD. The length of the CDR3 is 14 residues. Trimming took 10 bases from V and 8 from J, leaving 21 bases between them. The DNA of the CDR3 is TGTGCCACCACCGGACTGGATAAATCGGACACCATATATTTT. The encoded protein is CATTGLDKSDTIYF.

The chain links TRBV6-1 to TRBJ2-1, with D unclear. CDR1 and CDR2 from the germline V gene are MNHNS and SASEGT. V lost 6 bases to trimming and J lost 9 bases, with 15 bases between them. This CDR3 has 13 residues. The CDR3 region has the DNA TGTGCCAGCAGCAACGCGGTCCCAGTTGAGCAGTTCTTC. Translated, it gives CASSNAVPVEQFF.